A selection of T cell receptor beta chains follows, all from one sample in a study of T-cell reconstitution after alpha-beta-depleted transplantation in children. TCRdb processed the PCR reads anew with MiXCR; each CDR3 protein has one entry. Of 77,000 or so distinct CDR3 sequences listed, about a sixth are singletons. The sequencing used PBMCs, mostly from graft donor cells, collected 360 days after TCRalphabeta/CD19-depleted stem cell transplant. The receptor source for this set is a male patient aged 2-10 years who had a stem cell transplant for acute lymphoblastic leukemia, so the T cells may come from the graft donor. CDR3s include the opening cysteine and the closing phenylalanine or tryptophan. Fields, in order: D gene, J gene, V gene, clone size, CDR3 length, CDR3 DNA, CDR3 protein. A D gene is named only where the DNA matches it firmly. Some rows have no size entry. The others give once, few or many, or a class for an expanded clone.

>-|TRBJ2-1|TRBV10-2|few|15
TGCGCCAGCAGTGAAATATTATACTCCTACAATGAGCAGTTCTTC
CASSEILYSYNEQFF
>-|TRBJ2-2|TRBV24-1|medium-sized|15
TGTGCCACCAGTGACCCCGGGACGGAAACCGGGGAGCTGTTTTTT
CATSDPGTETGELFF
>TRBD2|TRBJ2-7|TRBV5-1|-|15
TGCGCCAGCAGCTGGGGACTAGCGGGTGCCTACGAGCAGTACTTC
CASSWGLAGAYEQYF
>TRBD2|TRBJ2-1|TRBV4-2|few|19
TGTGCCAGCAGCCGAGGGAGACTAGCGGGGGGAAGCTCCTACAATGAGCAGTTCTTC
CASSRGRLAGGSSYNEQFF
>TRBD2|TRBJ2-7|TRBV5-1|-|14
TGCGCCAGCAGCTTGTTTCGGGGGGGGTACGAGCAGTACTTC
CASSLFRGGYEQYF
>TRBD1|TRBJ2-7|TRBV29-1|many|16
TGCAGCGCAGCCCTCGTTCCCCCGGGACAGGGGTACGAGCAGTACTTC
CSAALVPPGQGYEQYF
>-|TRBJ1-4|TRBV13|few|14
TGTGCCAGCAGCTCTAACAGGGTTAATGAAAAACTGTTTTTT
CASSSNRVNEKLFF
>TRBD2|TRBJ2-1|TRBV5-1|many|17
TGCGCCAGCAGCTTGGTGCTAGCGGACAATTGGGGCAATGAGCAGTTCTTC
CASSLVLADNWGNEQFF
>TRBD1|TRBJ1-5|TRBV12-3/TRBV12-4|few|14
TGTGCCAGCAGGCACAGGGGAGGAAATCAGCCCCAGCATTTT
CASRHRGGNQPQHF
>-|TRBJ2-3|TRBV7-9|-|13
TGTGCCAGCAGCTTAGGTGGGGGGCATACGCAGTATTTT
CASSLGGGHTQYF
>TRBD1|TRBJ2-7|TRBV13|-|16
TGTGCCAGCAGCGCCCCCGATGCAGGGGGTTACTACGAGCAGTACTTC
CASSAPDAGGYYEQYF
>TRBD2|TRBJ2-1|TRBV12-3/TRBV12-4|many|16
TGTGCCAGCAGTTTGCCTCTAGGACTAGAAAGCTATGAGCAGTTCTTC
CASSLPLGLESYEQFF
>-|TRBJ2-7|TRBV7-9|-|14
TGTGCCAGCAGCTCCCCGGACAGCCTCTACGAGCAGTACTTC
CASSSPDSLYEQYF
>-|TRBJ1-6|TRBV27|-|13
TGTGCCAGCAGTTTATGGGGGAATTCACCCCTCCACTTT
CASSLWGNSPLHF
>TRBD2|TRBJ2-2|TRBV6-2/TRBV6-3|few|15
TGTGCCAGCAGTTACGGACTAGCAGCCACCGGGGAGCTGTTTTTT
CASSYGLAATGELFF
>-|TRBJ2-4|TRBV7-9|-|15
TGTGCCAGCAGCTTAGGGCAGGGGTGGAAAAACATTCAGTACTTC
CASSLGQGWKNIQYF
>-|TRBJ2-7|TRBV6-1|-|14
TGTGCCAGCAGAGGGGCTATGAGCTCCTACGAGCAGTACTTC
CASRGAMSSYEQYF
>-|TRBJ2-4|TRBV20-1|-|14
TGCAGTGCTAGATTTGGTCTAGCCAAAAACATTCAGTACTTC
CSARFGLAKNIQYF
>TRBD1|TRBJ1-1|TRBV10-3|few|15
TGTGCCATCAGTGGGATGACAGGGGAGAACACTGAAGCTTTCTTT
CAISGMTGENTEAFF
>TRBD2|TRBJ2-2|TRBV11-2|-|15
TGTGCCAGCAGCTTAGGGACTAGAGACACCGGGGAGCTGTTTTTT
CASSLGTRDTGELFF
>-|TRBJ2-5|TRBV29-1|-|12
TGCAGCGTTGAGTGGGGGACTGAGACCCAGTACTTC
CSVEWGTETQYF
>-|TRBJ2-7|TRBV27|-|11
TGTGCCAGCAGTTCCCTCTACGAGCAGTACTTC
CASSSLYEQYF